Listed below are T cell receptor beta chains from one sample, sequenced in a study of vaccination and CD4 T cells after COVID-19. No antigens are known for them. In TCRdb, the PCR reads were re-called with MiXCR into one record per CDR3 protein. The table has nearly 7,500 distinct CDR3 sequences, approximately 55% seen once. Sequenced: CD4+ T cells from blood, cultured in vitro. The receptors here all came from a human donor in good health. The CDR3 runs from the conserved cysteine through the conserved F or W. The D gene is left open where the match is weak. For some rows the clone size is stated as once, few or many, or as a class when expanded; others skip it.

>NA|16|TRBV19|few|TRBJ1-5
TGTGCCAGTAGTATAGTGGCCGGGGTGCGGGGCCAGCCCCAGCATTTT
CASSIVAGVRGQPQHF
>TRBD1|14|TRBV12-3/TRBV12-4|once|TRBJ1-1
TGTGCCAGCAGTATACAGGGGAGGGGTACTGAAGCTTTCTTT
CASSIQGRGTEAFF
>NA|17|TRBV6-5|NA|TRBJ1-1
TGTGCCAGCAGTTACTCGTACGGAGAAGGGATGAACACTGAAGCTTTCTTT
CASSYSYGEGMNTEAFF
>TRBD2|19|TRBV5-1|once|TRBJ2-5
TGCGCCAGCAGCTTGGCTTGGGGGACTAGCGGGGGGTCGGAAGAGACCCAGTACTTC
CASSLAWGTSGGSEETQYF
>NA|11|TRBV2|few|TRBJ1-2
TGTGCCAGCAGTGAGTGGAATGGCTACACCTTC
CASSEWNGYTF
>NA|14|TRBV7-8|few|TRBJ1-2
TGTGCCAGCAGCTTAGTTGGGGTTAGCTATGGCTACACCTTC
CASSLVGVSYGYTF
>NA|13|TRBV12-3/TRBV12-4|few|TRBJ2-5
TGTGCCAGCAGCCCACCGGGACACGAGACCCAGTACTTC
CASSPPGHETQYF
>TRBD1|16|TRBV6-4|NA|TRBJ2-3
TGTGCCAGCAGTGACTCGGGGACAGGGAGCACAGATACGCAGTATTTT
CASSDSGTGSTDTQYF
>NA|13|TRBV27|NA|TRBJ1-1
TGTGCCAGTATCCAACGGGGGAACACTGAAGCTTTCTTT
CASIQRGNTEAFF
>TRBD1|14|TRBV7-8|NA|TRBJ1-1
TGTGCCAGCAGCTCCTCCCAGGGGGCCCGGGAAGCTTTCTTT
CASSSSQGAREAFF
>NA|13|TRBV5-4|NA|TRBJ1-2
TGTGCCACACAGGAGCGGAGTTCCTATGGCTACACCTTC
CATQERSSYGYTF
>NA|16|TRBV19|NA|TRBJ1-5
TGTGCCAGTAGTATCACCAAAAGGGGGGGCAATCAGCCCCAGCATTTT
CASSITKRGGNQPQHF
>TRBD1|16|TRBV20-1|few|TRBJ1-3
TGCAGTGCTAGAGATCATCGGACAGGGTTCGGAAACACCATATATTTT
CSARDHRTGFGNTIYF
>TRBD2|13|TRBV6-1|once|TRBJ2-3
TGTGCCAGCAGGCCGGGAGGGGCGTATACGCAGTATTTT
CASRPGGAYTQYF
>NA|14|TRBV6-1|NA|TRBJ1-6
TGTGCCAGCAGGGGGGACTCCCGGCAAGGACCCCTCCACTTT
CASRGDSRQGPLHF
>NA|15|TRBV15|few|TRBJ1-1
TGTGCCACCAGCAGAGATCCCTGGGGGAACACTGAAGCTTTCTTT
CATSRDPWGNTEAFF
>NA|14|TRBV7-8|NA|TRBJ1-1
TGTGCCAGCAGCTTATGGGAGGGGAACACTGAAGCTTTCTTT
CASSLWEGNTEAFF
>NA|14|TRBV27|NA|TRBJ2-3
TGTGCCAGCAGTGACAGACCTCGCACAGATACGCAGTATTTT
CASSDRPRTDTQYF
>NA|14|TRBV24-1|few|TRBJ1-1
TGTGCCACCAGGCCGTCCCGCGGTAGGACTGAAGCTTTCTTT
CATRPSRGRTEAFF
>TRBD1|14|TRBV27|NA|TRBJ1-4
TGTGCCAGCAGTTTTGACAGGGATAGAGAAAAACTGTTTTTT
CASSFDRDREKLFF
>NA|14|TRBV10-3|NA|TRBJ2-5
TGTGCCATCTCGGCCGGGACCAAGGGGGAGACCCAGTACTTC
CAISAGTKGETQYF
>TRBD1|15|TRBV6-5|few|TRBJ2-1
TGTGCCAGCAGTTATAAGGGACAGGGGGTGGGGGAGCAGTTCTTC
CASSYKGQGVGEQFF
>NA|18|TRBV18|NA|TRBJ1-2
TGTGCCAGCTCACCATTGGCCCCGACAGGAGTTGTCGTCTATGGCTACACCTTC
CASSPLAPTGVVVYGYTF
>NA|14|TRBV20-1|few|TRBJ2-3
TGCAGTGCTAGAGGCCCGGGTAGCACAGATACGCAGTATTTT
CSARGPGSTDTQYF
>TRBD1|14|TRBV6-2/TRBV6-3|NA|TRBJ1-1
TGTGCCAGCAGTGGACAGGGAAAGAACACTGAAGCTTTCTTT
CASSGQGKNTEAFF
>NA|15|TRBV27|few|TRBJ1-5
TGTGCCAGCAGTGACCGACAGGATAGCAATCAGCCCCAGCATTTT
CASSDRQDSNQPQHF
>NA|13|TRBV5-4|NA|TRBJ1-6
TGTGCCAGCAGCTTGGTTGCGACCTCACCCCTCCACTTT
CASSLVATSPLHF
>NA|13|TRBV5-4|once|TRBJ1-1
TGTGCCAGCGGATTACGGGACTCAAAGGAAGCTTTCTTT
CASGLRDSKEAFF
>NA|12|TRBV2|few|TRBJ1-2
TGTGCCAGCACTTTAGCCAACTATGGCTACACCTTC
CASTLANYGYTF
>NA|11|TRBV24-1|NA|TRBJ2-2
TGTGCCACAAGTAACACCGGGGAGCTGTTTTTT
CATSNTGELFF
>TRBD1|12|TRBV29-1|NA|TRBJ1-1
TGCAGCGCCGGGACAGGGAACACTGAAGCTTTCTTT
CSAGTGNTEAFF
>NA|13|TRBV19|NA|TRBJ2-7
TGTGCCAGTAGCCACGGCCGGTCCTACGAGCAGTACTTC
CASSHGRSYEQYF
>NA|11|TRBV21-1|NA|TRBJ2-7
TGTGCCAGCAGGGACTCCTACGAGCAGTACTTC
CASRDSYEQYF
>NA|15|TRBV6-1|NA|TRBJ1-5
TGTGCCAGCAGTGAATGGGAGCATAGCAATCAGCCCCAGCATTTT
CASSEWEHSNQPQHF
>NA|12|TRBV29-1|NA|TRBJ1-1
TGCAGCGTCCGGGACATGAACACTGAAGCTTTCTTT
CSVRDMNTEAFF
>TRBD1|15|TRBV4-2|NA|TRBJ1-3
TGTGCCAGCAGCCAAGAGGGACAGTCTGGAAACACCATATATTTT
CASSQEGQSGNTIYF
>NA|15|TRBV10-3|NA|TRBJ1-1
TGTGCCATCAGTCAACTAGGGACGGGCAACACCGAAGCTTTCTTT
CAISQLGTGNTEAFF
>NA|12|TRBV20-1|few|TRBJ2-3
TGCAGTGCCTCACAGCATTCTGATACGCAGTATTTT
CSASQHSDTQYF
>TRBD1|14|TRBV7-6|few|TRBJ1-1
TGTGCCAGCAGCAATCGACAGGGAGGGACTGAAGCTTTCTTT
CASSNRQGGTEAFF
>TRBD1|16|TRBV7-8|few|TRBJ2-4
TGTGCCAGCAGTCTTCGGACAGGCCTAGCCAAAAACATTCAGTACTTC
CASSLRTGLAKNIQYF
>NA|13|TRBV30|few|TRBJ1-5
TGTGCCTGGAGTAGACAGTTGTATCAGCCCCAGCATTTT
CAWSRQLYQPQHF
>NA|19|TRBV10-1|NA|TRBJ1-1
TGCGCCAGCAGTCCATCCCCGGGGGGGTCCTCGCGGTTGAACACTGAAGCTTTCTTT
CASSPSPGGSSRLNTEAFF
>TRBD1|12|TRBV4-3|NA|TRBJ1-2
TGCGCCAGCAGCCCGGACAGGGCTGGCTACACCTTC
CASSPDRAGYTF
>TRBD1|13|TRBV25-1|NA|TRBJ1-6
TGTGCCGGAGGGACAGGGTTGGATTCACCCCTCCACTTT
CAGGTGLDSPLHF
>NA|14|TRBV7-2|NA|TRBJ2-7
TGTGCCAGCAGCTTAGGGTTTAGTACCTACGAGCAGTACTTC
CASSLGFSTYEQYF
>TRBD1|16|TRBV7-9|NA|TRBJ1-5
TGTGCCAGCAGCCCTGGGACAGCATTAGGGAATCAGCCCCAGCATTTT
CASSPGTALGNQPQHF
>NA|16|TRBV27|NA|TRBJ1-6
TGTGCCAGCAGGCCCCCGGACGGGGGGTATAATTCACCCCTCCACTTT
CASRPPDGGYNSPLHF
>NA|13|TRBV6-2/TRBV6-3|NA|TRBJ1-2
TGTGCCAGCAGTTACGCCTCTAACTATGGCTACACCTTC
CASSYASNYGYTF